The rows below give T cell receptor beta chains drawn from one sample of a study of blood T cells in healthy people across ages. Via MiXCR, TCRdb re-called the 5' RACE reads, giving one row per CDR3 protein. The profile shows 650,000 to 700,000 distinct CDR3 sequences, approximately 31% of them singletons. The sample taken for sequencing was blood. The receptor set was obtained from a woman of 80 years or more in good health. Both conserved end residues are part of each CDR3. The order of the fields is D gene, clone size, J gene, V gene, CDR3 DNA, CDR3 protein. D genes are given only for firm matches. Where a row states a size, it is once, few, many or the class of an expanded clone; other rows omit it.

d_gene: -
abundance: many
j_gene: TRBJ1-1
v_gene: TRBV21-1
CDR3nt: TGTGCCAGCAGCAAAGTCGGGGCAGGGCCCTTGAACACTGAAGCTTTCTTT
CDR3aa: CASSKVGAGPLNTEAFF

d_gene: -
abundance: -
j_gene: TRBJ2-3
v_gene: TRBV7-3
CDR3nt: TGTGCCAGCAGCCAAGAGGCCATCGCCAACTCGCAGTATTTT
CDR3aa: CASSQEAIANSQYF

d_gene: -
abundance: -
j_gene: TRBJ1-5
v_gene: TRBV2
CDR3nt: TGTGCCAGCAGTGGGGGCCAGGGGCTCAGTAGCAATCAGCCCCAGCATTTT
CDR3aa: CASSGGQGLSSNQPQHF

d_gene: -
abundance: few
j_gene: TRBJ2-4
v_gene: TRBV4-3
CDR3nt: TGCGCCAGCAGCCAAGCAGGGGGGTCGGGCAAAAACATTCAGTACTTC
CDR3aa: CASSQAGGSGKNIQYF

d_gene: -
abundance: many
j_gene: TRBJ2-1
v_gene: TRBV7-6
CDR3nt: TGTGCCAGCAGCCCGACTGTTCCTACCTACAATGAGCAGTTCTTC
CDR3aa: CASSPTVPTYNEQFF

d_gene: -
abundance: many
j_gene: TRBJ1-2
v_gene: TRBV12-3/TRBV12-4
CDR3nt: TGTGCCAGCAGGGCTACAGGGCTCTATGGCTACACCTTC
CDR3aa: CASRATGLYGYTF

d_gene: -
abundance: -
j_gene: TRBJ2-7
v_gene: TRBV28
CDR3nt: TGTGCCAGCAGTGAAGCAGTAGCCTCCTACAATGAGCAGTACTTC
CDR3aa: CASSEAVASYNEQYF

d_gene: -
abundance: many
j_gene: TRBJ2-7
v_gene: TRBV2
CDR3nt: TGTGCCAGCAGTGAAGAGGCCAGGGCCCTTGGAGAGCAGTACTTC
CDR3aa: CASSEEARALGEQYF

d_gene: TRBD1
abundance: few
j_gene: TRBJ1-2
v_gene: TRBV5-1
CDR3nt: TGCGCCAGCAGCTTGAACAGGGGTCGTAGCTATGGCTACACCTTC
CDR3aa: CASSLNRGRSYGYTF

d_gene: -
abundance: once
j_gene: TRBJ2-1
v_gene: TRBV28
CDR3nt: TGTGCCAGCAGTTTAAGGAAGGAACAGGGAGATGAGCAGTTCTTC
CDR3aa: CASSLRKEQGDEQFF

d_gene: TRBD2
abundance: -
j_gene: TRBJ2-3
v_gene: TRBV2
CDR3nt: TGTGCCAGCAGTTCCCGAGCGGGGGGGCCCGATACGCAGTATTTT
CDR3aa: CASSSRAGGPDTQYF

d_gene: TRBD2
abundance: many
j_gene: TRBJ2-3
v_gene: TRBV11-2
CDR3nt: TGTGCCAGCAGCCTCCGGGGGGGCAGGGGAGCCCCAGATACGCAGTATTTT
CDR3aa: CASSLRGGRGAPDTQYF

d_gene: -
abundance: many
j_gene: TRBJ1-2
v_gene: TRBV5-5
CDR3nt: TGTGCCAGCAGCTTGGGGCGGCCGGGGGGAATCGGCTACACCTTC
CDR3aa: CASSLGRPGGIGYTF

d_gene: -
abundance: -
j_gene: TRBJ2-3
v_gene: TRBV20-1
CDR3nt: TGCAGTGCTCCCAGGGCTGGAGGAGATACGCAGTATTTT
CDR3aa: CSAPRAGGDTQYF

d_gene: -
abundance: many
j_gene: TRBJ1-1
v_gene: TRBV3-1
CDR3nt: TGTGCCAGCAGCCAAGTGGTGAACACTGAAGCTTTCTTT
CDR3aa: CASSQVVNTEAFF

d_gene: TRBD2
abundance: -
j_gene: TRBJ2-4
v_gene: TRBV5-6
CDR3nt: TGTGCCAGCAGCTTGAGGTCTAGCGGGAGCAAAAACATTCAGTACTTC
CDR3aa: CASSLRSSGSKNIQYF

d_gene: -
abundance: many
j_gene: TRBJ2-5
v_gene: TRBV28
CDR3nt: TGTGCCAGCAGTTCGACCTATCGGGGGAAGACCCAGTACTTC
CDR3aa: CASSSTYRGKTQYF

d_gene: TRBD1
abundance: few
j_gene: TRBJ2-2
v_gene: TRBV7-3
CDR3nt: TGTGCCAGCAGGGAGGGACAGGGATACACCGGGGAGCTGTTTTTT
CDR3aa: CASREGQGYTGELFF

d_gene: -
abundance: many
j_gene: TRBJ2-1
v_gene: TRBV20-1
CDR3nt: TGCAGTGCTAGAGCGGGCTATAGCTCCTACAATGAGCAGTTCTTC
CDR3aa: CSARAGYSSYNEQFF

d_gene: -
abundance: many
j_gene: TRBJ2-7
v_gene: TRBV29-1
CDR3nt: TGCAGCGTTGGGAGCGGTCGAACCTACGAGCAGTACTTC
CDR3aa: CSVGSGRTYEQYF

d_gene: -
abundance: -
j_gene: TRBJ1-5
v_gene: TRBV19
CDR3nt: TGTGCCAGTAGTATAGAGTTCGGAGGGGTTTCGCCCCAGCATTTT
CDR3aa: CASSIEFGGVSPQHF

d_gene: -
abundance: once
j_gene: TRBJ1-4
v_gene: TRBV5-1
CDR3nt: TGCGCCAGCAGCCCGAACCCACAGGGTGGGGGAGAAAAACTGTTTTTT
CDR3aa: CASSPNPQGGGEKLFF

d_gene: -
abundance: -
j_gene: TRBJ1-1
v_gene: TRBV2
CDR3nt: TGTGCCGGGTCATTACAGGGAGCGCACGCTGAAGCTTTCTTT
CDR3aa: CAGSLQGAHAEAFF

d_gene: TRBD2
abundance: many
j_gene: TRBJ2-1
v_gene: TRBV20-1
CDR3nt: TGCAGTGCTAGTACCGGACTAGCGGATTTGTCGCAGTTCTTC
CDR3aa: CSASTGLADLSQFF

d_gene: TRBD2
abundance: -
j_gene: TRBJ2-7
v_gene: TRBV14
CDR3nt: TGTGCCAGCAGCCCCCTAACTAGCGCACTCTCCTACGAGCAGTACTTC
CDR3aa: CASSPLTSALSYEQYF

d_gene: -
abundance: -
j_gene: TRBJ1-1
v_gene: TRBV6-5
CDR3nt: TGTGCCAGCAGTCTCCAGGGGCCTGGGATGAACACTGAAGCTTTCTTT
CDR3aa: CASSLQGPGMNTEAFF

d_gene: -
abundance: few
j_gene: TRBJ1-1
v_gene: TRBV3-1
CDR3nt: TGTGCCAGTACGTTATGGGGTTGGGACACTGAAGCTTTCTTT
CDR3aa: CASTLWGWDTEAFF

d_gene: -
abundance: once
j_gene: TRBJ1-2
v_gene: TRBV10-3
CDR3nt: TGTGCCAGCCTGGAGGGTAACTATGGCTACACCTTC
CDR3aa: CASLEGNYGYTF

d_gene: -
abundance: many
j_gene: TRBJ2-3
v_gene: TRBV7-6
CDR3nt: TGTGCCAGCAGCTTGTTGGTTCAGGGGGGTCGACCAGATACGCAGTATTTT
CDR3aa: CASSLLVQGGRPDTQYF

d_gene: -
abundance: many
j_gene: TRBJ1-6
v_gene: TRBV7-2
CDR3nt: TGTGCCAGCAGCTTAGTACACGGTTCACCCCTCCACTTT
CDR3aa: CASSLVHGSPLHF

d_gene: -
abundance: many
j_gene: TRBJ2-3
v_gene: TRBV3-1
CDR3nt: TGTGCCAGCAGCCAAGATGGAATAGCTACAGATACGCAGTATTTT
CDR3aa: CASSQDGIATDTQYF